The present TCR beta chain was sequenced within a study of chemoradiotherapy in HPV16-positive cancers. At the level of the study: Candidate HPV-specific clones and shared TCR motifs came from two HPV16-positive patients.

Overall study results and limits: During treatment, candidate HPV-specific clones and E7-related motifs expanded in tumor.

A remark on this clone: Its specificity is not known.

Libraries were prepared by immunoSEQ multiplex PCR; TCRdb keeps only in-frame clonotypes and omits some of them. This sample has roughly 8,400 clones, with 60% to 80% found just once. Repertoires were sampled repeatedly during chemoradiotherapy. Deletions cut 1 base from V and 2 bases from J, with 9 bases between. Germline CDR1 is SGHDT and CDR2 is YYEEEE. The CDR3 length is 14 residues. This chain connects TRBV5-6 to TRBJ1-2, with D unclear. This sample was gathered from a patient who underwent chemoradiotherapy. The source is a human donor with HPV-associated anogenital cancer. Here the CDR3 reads CASSLIPVNYGYTF. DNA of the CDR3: TGTGCCAGCAGCTTGATACCCGTAAACTATGGCTACACCTTC.